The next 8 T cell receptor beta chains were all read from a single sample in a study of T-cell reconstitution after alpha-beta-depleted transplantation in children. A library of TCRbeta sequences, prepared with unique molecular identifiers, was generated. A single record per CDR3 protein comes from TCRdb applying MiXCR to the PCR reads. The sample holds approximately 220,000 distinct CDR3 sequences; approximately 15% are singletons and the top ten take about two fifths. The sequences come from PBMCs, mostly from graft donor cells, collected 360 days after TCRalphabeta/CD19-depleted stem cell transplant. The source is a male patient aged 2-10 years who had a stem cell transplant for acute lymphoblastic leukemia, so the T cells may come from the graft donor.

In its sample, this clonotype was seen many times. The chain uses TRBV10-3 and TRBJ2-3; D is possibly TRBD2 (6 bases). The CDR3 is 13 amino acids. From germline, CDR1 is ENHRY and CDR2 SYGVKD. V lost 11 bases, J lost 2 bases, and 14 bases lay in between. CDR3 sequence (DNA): TGTGCCGCCAGCAGCGGGCCCACAGATACGCAGTATTTT. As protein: CAASSGPTDTQYF.

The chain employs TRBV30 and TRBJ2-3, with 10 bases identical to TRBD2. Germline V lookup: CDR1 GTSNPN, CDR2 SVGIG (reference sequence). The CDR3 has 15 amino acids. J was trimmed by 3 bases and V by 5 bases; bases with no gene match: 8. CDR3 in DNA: TGTGCCTGGGGTAGCGGGGGGCCTAGGACAGATACGCAGTATTTT. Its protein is CAWGSGGPRTDTQYF.

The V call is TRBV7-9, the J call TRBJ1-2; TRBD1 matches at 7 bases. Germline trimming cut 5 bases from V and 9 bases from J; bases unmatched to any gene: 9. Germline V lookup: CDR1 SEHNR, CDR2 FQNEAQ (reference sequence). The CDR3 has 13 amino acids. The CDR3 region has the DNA TGTGCCAGCAGCGCCGCTCAGGGGGAACGCTACACCTTC. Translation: CASSAAQGERYTF.

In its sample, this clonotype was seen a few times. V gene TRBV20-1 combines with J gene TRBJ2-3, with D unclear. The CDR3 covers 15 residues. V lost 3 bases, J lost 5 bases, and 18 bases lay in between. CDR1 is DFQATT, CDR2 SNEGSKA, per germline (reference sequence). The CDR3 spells CSASGIPRNQDTQYF. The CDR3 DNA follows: TGCAGTGCTAGTGGGATTCCCCGAAACCAAGATACGCAGTATTTT.

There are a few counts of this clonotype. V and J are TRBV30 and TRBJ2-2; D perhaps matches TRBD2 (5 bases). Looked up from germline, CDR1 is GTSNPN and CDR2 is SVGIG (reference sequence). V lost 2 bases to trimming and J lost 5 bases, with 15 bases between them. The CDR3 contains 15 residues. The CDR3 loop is CAWSTQGRGTGELFF. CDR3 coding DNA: TGTGCCTGGAGTACACAAGGGCGAGGGACCGGGGAGCTGTTTTTT.

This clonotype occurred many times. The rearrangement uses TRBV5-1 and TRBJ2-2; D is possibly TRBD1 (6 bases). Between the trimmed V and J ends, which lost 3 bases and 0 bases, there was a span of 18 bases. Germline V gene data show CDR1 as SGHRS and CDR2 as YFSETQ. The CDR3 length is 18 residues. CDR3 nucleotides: TGCGCCAGCAGCTCTCTGACAGGCCTTCGCGCGAACACCGGGGAGCTGTTTTTT. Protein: CASSSLTGLRANTGELFF.

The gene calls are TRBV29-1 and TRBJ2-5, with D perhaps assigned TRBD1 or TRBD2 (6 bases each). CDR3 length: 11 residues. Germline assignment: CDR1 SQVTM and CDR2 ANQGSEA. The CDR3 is CSGRRGETQYF. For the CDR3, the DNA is TGCAGTGGAAGGAGGGGGGAGACCCAGTACTTC.

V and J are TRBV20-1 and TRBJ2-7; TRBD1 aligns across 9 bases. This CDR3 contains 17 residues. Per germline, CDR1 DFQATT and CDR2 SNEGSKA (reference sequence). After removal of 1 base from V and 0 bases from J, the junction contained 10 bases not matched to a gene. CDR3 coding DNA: TGCAGTGCTAGAGGCAGCGATTGGGACAGGGCCTCCTACGAGCAGTACTTC. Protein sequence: CSARGSDWDRASYEQYF.